This TCR beta chain emerged from a study of T cell repertoires in cytomegalovirus infection. Overall study: Public TCR beta signature analysis indicated the presence of both CMV infection and matching HLA type. Whole-study findings and limits: Predominance within the ex vivo response was attributable to HLA-C-restricted CMV-specific TCR beta clonotypes.

Each CDR3 protein gets one entry after TCRdb re-called the reads with MiXCR. Of 500,000 or so distinct CDR3 sequences in the sample, more than 15% are singletons; the top ten hold about 24%. Turning to this clonotype: What it recognizes is unknown. A read error is possible here, since a much larger clone lies one base away.

Material: CD8+ T cells from PBMCs. This sequence was found in a human donor in good health (CMV status not recorded). Some clones in this sample may be carry-over from other donors' samples.

The CDR3 sequence is CASSEGWTGVGTDAFF. CDR3 DNA: TGTGCCAGCAGTGAAGGTTGGACAGGGGTGGGCACTGATGCTTTCTTT. This chain connects TRBV6-1 to TRBJ1-1; TRBD1 matches at 9 bases. This CDR3 comprises 16 residues. CDR1 and CDR2 from the germline V gene are MNHNS and SASEGT.